This T cell receptor (beta chain) emerged from a study of blood T cell repertoires in COVID-19. The CDR3 loop spans 12 amino acids. The germline V and J ends were trimmed by 8 bases and 3 bases, with 10 bases remaining between them. From germline, CDR1 is SEHNR and CDR2 FQNEAQ (reference sequence). In the authors' methods: Cell counts per sample came from amplifying reference gene primers. TCRdb keeps only in-frame clones here, not all; method: immunoSEQ multiplex PCR. Clone size and V and J calls were adopted from that table, with D and trimming inferred from the DNA. The profile covers about 150,000 clones, with roughly 86% appearing a single time and around 15% taken by the ten largest. This clone occurred once.

The gene calls are TRBV7-9 and TRBJ1-2; no definite D call. Specimen: peripheral blood. The TCR sequence derives from a human donor with acute or convalescent COVID-19. The donor label of this sample is uncertain. CDR3 bases: TGTGCCAGCGTAAAATTAGACTATGGCTACACCTTC. Protein: CASVKLDYGYTF.